This entry features one TCR beta chain sequence. Here immunoSEQ multiplex PCR was the method, and the copy in TCRdb shows in-frame clones only, minus some. The sample includes about 110,000 clones, more than 85% of them seen just once. These data come from a study of T cell responses to AZD1222 COVID-19 vaccine. The CDR3 spans 13 residues. The receptor's source is an adult in good health. Sequenced here: peripheral blood, sampled on day 0 of AZD1222 vaccination. V gene TRBV21-1 combines with J gene TRBJ2-1; the D call in the table, TRBD2, was not verified against the DNA. TRBV21-1 is marked as a pseudogene. CDR3 DNA sequence: TGTGCCAGCAGCTCAACCTCGGAGGGGGAGCAGTTCTTC. The encoded protein is CASSSTSEGEQFF.